The next 5 T cell receptor beta chains were all read from a single sample in a study of T cell repertoires in cytomegalovirus infection. MiXCR, run by TCRdb on the reads, gives a single entry per CDR3 protein. The table lists approximately 700,000 distinct CDR3 sequences, roughly a third of them singletons. Sequencing used PBMCs. The receptors were sampled from a human donor in good health (CMV status not recorded). Some clones in this sample may be carry-over from other donors' samples.

On this clonotype: A much larger clonotype is one base distant, so this may be a read error. The J gene is TRBJ2-7, the V gene TRBV7-2; 8 bases fit TRBD1. CDR3 length equals 15 residues. Germline V lookup: CDR1 SGHTA, CDR2 FQGNSA. CDR3: CASSRNAQGVYVQYF. The CDR3 coding sequence is TGTGCCAGCAGCCGGAACGCACAGGGGGTCTACGTGCAGTACTTC.

This clonotype was observed at least ten times. V gene TRBV29-1 combines with J gene TRBJ1-2; 9 bases are a match to TRBD1. The trim removed 1 base at V and 7 bases at J, leaving 13 bases unmatched. CDR3 size: 16 residues. CDR1 and CDR2 (germline): SQVTM, ANQGSEA. CDR3 nucleotides: TGCAGCGTTGAAGTAAAGGGACAGGGACTGATGGGTGGCTACACCTTC. It specifies CSVEVKGQGLMGGYTF.

In its sample, this clonotype was seen a few times. The chain joins TRBV12-3 or TRBV12-4 to TRBJ1-2; unclear D gene. There are 14 residues in the CDR3. The V and J ends lost 3 bases and 7 bases respectively, with 15 bases between them. This CDR3 reads CASSLGTQAAGYTF. CDR3 coding DNA: TGTGCCAGCAGTTTGGGTACTCAGGCAGCTGGCTACACCTTC.

There are a few counts of this clonotype. The J gene is TRBJ1-3, the V gene TRBV3-1; D gene unclear. Looked up from germline, CDR1 is LGHDT and CDR2 is YNNKEL (reference sequence). V was pared by 0 bases and J by 3 bases, with 9 bases between. The CDR3 totals 15 residues. The CDR3 region is CASSQDRSLGNTIYF. CDR3 nucleotide sequence: TGTGCCAGCAGCCAAGATCGTTCTCTTGGAAACACCATATATTTT.

The chain is built from TRBV12-3 or TRBV12-4 and TRBJ2-2; 9 positions agree with TRBD2. There are 18 residues in the CDR3. The ends lost 3 bases at V and 0 bases at J; junction bases unmatched: 8. CDR3: CASSLEGSGGANTGELFF. The CDR3 DNA is TGTGCCAGCAGTTTGGAAGGTAGCGGGGGAGCGAACACCGGGGAGCTGTTTTTT.